The 23 T cell receptor beta chains listed next were all sequenced from one sample in a study of CD8 T cells in Susac syndrome (dated by TCRdb to the late 2010s). The library was made by the immunoSEQ multiplex PCR assay. RNA was extracted using the RNeasy kit, and roughly 0.45 to 1 microgram was reverse transcribed with random hexamers. TCRdb handled the public reads itself, with Q25 trimming in fastp and clone calling in MiXCR, and kept productive beta chains. When rows share a CDR3 protein, they turn into one entry using the most common DNA and genes. Within this sample are 180,000 or so distinct CDR3 sequences, with roughly 94% of them counted one time only. The ten largest clones add up to 0.09% to 0.1% of the sample. Sequencing used CD4+ T cells from PBMCs. All receptors derive from a human donor with Susac syndrome.

J is TRBJ2-4 and V is TRBV6-6; possibly TRBD2 for D (6 bases). The CDR3 is made up of 16 amino acids. Germline V CDR1 and CDR2: MNHNY, SVGAGI (reference sequence). V dropped 2 bases and J dropped 5 bases, with 16 bases sitting between them. CDR3 residues: CASSYGGRRRENIQYF. In DNA form, the CDR3 reads TGTGCCAGCAGTTACGGGGGACGGAGGAGGGAAAACATTCAGTACTTC.

The chain is built from TRBV7-9 and TRBJ1-1; D ambiguous. V shed 7 bases and J shed 1 base, with 10 bases lying between them. The germline V gene encodes CDR1 SEHNR and CDR2 FQNEAQ (reference sequence). The CDR3 extends over 13 amino acids. CDR3 DNA: TGTGCCAGCACCCTACCGCAGAACACTGAAGCTTTCTTT. Amino acid sequence: CASTLPQNTEAFF.

V gene TRBV30 combines with J gene TRBJ2-3; perhaps TRBD2 as D (6 bases). Trimming shortened V by 8 bases and J by 0 bases, and 12 bases separated the two germline ends. CDR1 is GTSNPN and CDR2 is SVGIG in the germline V gene (reference sequence). This CDR3 spans 13 amino acids. DNA for the CDR3: TGTGCCCGGCGGGGTACTAGCACAGATACGCAGTATTTT. The encoded protein is CARRGTSTDTQYF. The full variable domain, with the rest looked up from reference TRBV30 and TRBJ2-3, is SQTIHQWPATLVQPVGSPLSLECTVEGTSNPNLYWYRQAAGRGLQLLFYSVGIGQISSEVPQNLSASRPQDRQFILSSKKLLLSDSGFYLCARRGTSTDTQYFGPGTRLTVL.

The CDR3 nucleotides read TGTGCCAGCAGACCAGGGACGAGCTCCTACGAGCAGTACTTC. Protein: CASRPGTSSYEQYF. The chain combines TRBV6-6 with TRBJ2-7; D is tentatively TRBD1 or TRBD2 (5 bases each). The V gene's germline CDR1 is MNHNY and CDR2 SVGAGI (reference sequence). The CDR3 contains 14 residues. Trimming stripped 6 bases from V and 0 bases from J, with 12 bases between.

The chain recombines TRBV7-3 with TRBJ2-1, with TRBD2 matching over 8 bases. V gave up 0 bases and J gave up 5 bases; unmatched junction bases: 6. The CDR3 sequence is 16 residues long. The germline V gene has CDR1 SGHTA and CDR2 FQGTGA. The CDR3 bases are TGTGCCAGCAGCTTAACTGGCGGGGGGCCAAACAATGAGCAGTTCTTC. Its translation: CASSLTGGGPNNEQFF.

V and J are TRBV12-3 or TRBV12-4 and TRBJ2-1, with 10 bases identical to TRBD2. With V trimmed by 7 bases and J by 8 bases, 8 bases remained unmatched. This CDR3 contains 14 residues. The CDR3 DNA is TGTGCCAGCAATCCTAGCGGGGGCCAGGATGAGCAGTTCTTC. Protein: CASNPSGGQDEQFF.

This sequence joins TRBV18 and TRBJ2-5; D perhaps matches TRBD1 (6 bases). Germline V CDR1 and CDR2: KGHSH, LQKENI. The CDR3 contains 13 residues. Trimming stripped 1 base from V and 5 bases from J, with 8 bases between. DNA of the CDR3: TGTGCCAGCTCACCACGACAGGTGGAGACCCAGTACTTC. It is translated as CASSPRQVETQYF.

This chain connects TRBV4-3 to TRBJ2-7; the match to TRBD2 covers 9 bases. The germline V gene encodes CDR1 LGHNA and CDR2 YSLEER. V was pared by 1 base and J by 2 bases, with 6 bases of the junction left unmatched. The CDR3 length is 16 residues. The CDR3, as DNA: TGCGCCAGCAGCCAAGGGACTAGCGAGAACCCCTACGAGCAGTACTTC. This encodes CASSQGTSENPYEQYF.

The genes are TRBV6-5 and TRBJ2-7, with a tentative D call TRBD2 (5 bases). The ends were cut back, 6 bases at V and 6 bases at J, with 15 bases in the middle. The CDR3 loop spans 13 amino acids. Germline V CDR1 and CDR2: MNHEY, SVGAGI. The CDR3 coding sequence is TGTGCCAGCAGCGTCACCTTGGGGAGCGAGCAGTACTTC. Residues: CASSVTLGSEQYF.

This clonotype was found a few times. This chain uses TRBV12-3 or TRBV12-4 with TRBJ1-5; D is ambiguous. This CDR3 has 11 amino acids. V lost 1 base, J lost 9 bases, and 4 bases lay in between. The CDR3 is CASSLGGPQHF. Written as DNA, the CDR3 is TGTGCCAGCAGTTTAGGTGGGCCCCAGCATTTT.

The rearrangement links TRBV12-5 to TRBJ2-1, with 9 bases that match TRBD1. V lost 6 bases and J lost 9; bases outside the gene matches: 15. This CDR3 comprises 16 residues. CDR1 is LGHNT and CDR2 is FRNRAP in the germline V gene. CDR3 nucleotides: TGTGCTAGTGGCCGAACCGGGACAGGGAATTTGGGTGAGCAGTTCTTC. It specifies CASGRTGTGNLGEQFF.

V is TRBV19 and J is TRBJ1-4; D remains unclear. Germline-derived CDR1 and CDR2 are LNHDA and SQIVND (reference sequence). The V gene lost 7 bases and the J gene lost 7 bases, with 7 bases spanning the gap. This CDR3 is 11 amino acids long. CDR3 nucleotide sequence: TGTGCCAGTACGGTTAGTGAAAAACTGTTTTTT. As protein: CASTVSEKLFF.

A word on this clonotype: A read error may produce the germline difference seen at one junction end. The V and J genes are TRBV4-3 and TRBJ2-5; 7 bases map to TRBD1. The CDR3 length is 16 residues. Germline CDR1 and CDR2: LGHNA and YSLEER. The CDR3 loop reads CASSQGRQGSTEIQYF. DNA of the CDR3: TGCGCCAGCAGCCAAGGCCGACAGGGAAGTACAGAGATCCAGTACTTC.

For this clonotype: Its ends do not fully match the called genes, so a read error is possible. The V call is TRBV7-7, the J call TRBJ2-5; perhaps D is TRBD1 or TRBD2 (6 bases each). The CDR3 is 16 amino acids. CDR1 SSHAT and CDR2 FNYEAQ come from the germline V gene (reference sequence). CDR3 loop: CASRPGSYSGAETQYF. The CDR3 nucleotides read TGTGCTAGCAGACCGGGGTCCTACTCGGGGGCAGAGACCCAGTACTTC.

The CDR3 spells CASSQDPQGTNTGELFF. For the CDR3, the DNA is TGTGCCAGCAGCCAAGATCCCCAGGGAACGAACACCGGGGAGCTGTTTTTT. The V call is TRBV4-2, the J call TRBJ2-2, with D perhaps TRBD1 (5 bases). The V end was cut by 0 bases, the J end by 0 bases, with 11 bases between. Per germline, CDR1 LGHNA and CDR2 YNFKEQ. This CDR3 has 17 amino acids.

This chain joins TRBV20-1 and TRBJ2-1; maybe TRBD2 (6 bases). Germline values: CDR1 DFQATT, CDR2 SNEGSKA (reference sequence). The CDR3 length is 14 residues. V was clipped by 5 bases and J by 4 bases, with 15 bases between them. The CDR3 bases are TGCAGTGCTTGGGGGGATTCTGAATACAATGAGCAGTTCTTC. Translation: CSAWGDSEYNEQFF.

J is TRBJ1-2 and V is TRBV6-2 or TRBV6-3; D possibly corresponds to TRBD1 (5 bases). Germline-derived CDR1 and CDR2 are MNHEY and SVGEGT. The CDR3 is 14 residues long. V lost 5 bases and J lost 9, with 19 bases in between. The CDR3 sequence is CASSRDRGQRSYTF. The DNA for the CDR3 is TGTGCCAGCAGTCGCGACCGGGGCCAGAGGAGCTACACCTTC.

The rearrangement joins TRBV20-1 to TRBJ2-2; D remains ambiguous. The CDR3 totals 13 residues. V lost 3 bases and J lost 5, with 10 bases in between. Germline CDR1 reads DFQATT; CDR2 reads SNEGSKA (reference sequence). CDR3 nucleotide sequence: TGCAGTGCTAGCGGAACGAGGACCGGGGAGCTGTTTTTT. Encoded protein: CSASGTRTGELFF.

The gene calls are TRBV5-1 and TRBJ1-5; the match to TRBD1 covers 9 bases. J gave up 10 bases and V 4 bases, and 12 bases lay outside the gene matches. The CDR3 totals 15 residues. In germline, CDR1 is SGHRS, CDR2 YFSETQ. For the CDR3, the DNA is TGCGCCAGCAGCCAAGGTCCCGGGACAGGGATACCCCAGCATTTT. This gives the protein CASSQGPGTGIPQHF.

The rearrangement joins TRBV29-1 to TRBJ2-3, with D perhaps matching TRBD2 (7 bases). Germline CDR1 is SQVTM and CDR2 is ANQGSEA. V lost 6 bases to trimming and J lost 5 bases, with 21 bases between them. This CDR3 is built from 15 residues. For the CDR3, the DNA is TGCAGCGTGGTTGGAGGGGGGGGTTTTGGAGATACGCAGTATTTT. This encodes CSVVGGGGFGDTQYF.

V and J are TRBV11-2 and TRBJ1-4; D not resolved. Germline loops: CDR1 SGHAT, CDR2 FQNNGV. The CDR3 contains 14 residues. The V end was cut by 5 bases, the J end by 0 bases, with 7 bases between. CDR3 DNA sequence: TGTGCCAGCAGCCCGATTGCAACTAATGAAAAACTGTTTTTT. The encoded protein is CASSPIATNEKLFF.

The rearrangement links TRBV7-2 to TRBJ1-4; tentatively, D is TRBD1 (5 bases). V was shortened by 4 bases and J by 7 bases, with 10 bases between the two germline ends. This CDR3 has 13 amino acids. The germline CDR1 and CDR2 sequences are SGHTA and FQGNSA. DNA for the CDR3: TGTGCCAGCAGCTCAGGGACGGGTGAAAAACTGTTTTTT. Its translation is CASSSGTGEKLFF.

The V gene is TRBV20-1, the J gene TRBJ2-4; no definite D call. Deletions cut 0 bases from V and 0 bases from J, with 9 bases between. Germline-derived CDR1 and CDR2 are DFQATT and SNEGSKA (reference sequence). This CDR3 is 15 amino acids long. DNA for the CDR3: TGCAGTGCTAGAGATACGCCGGTAGCCAAAAACATTCAGTACTTC. It yields the protein CSARDTPVAKNIQYF.